These T cell receptor beta chains were read from a single sample in a study of blood T cells in healthy people across ages. One entry per CDR3 protein results from TCRdb running MiXCR on the 5' RACE reads. The table shows some 550,000 distinct CDR3 sequences, with around 48% occurring only once. Source material: blood. These TCRs come from an older man in good health. The CDR3 runs from the conserved cysteine through the conserved F or W. D genes are given only for firm matches. Some rows have no size entry. The others give once, few or many, or a class for an expanded clone.

TRBD2 TRBJ2-6 few TRBV25-1 TGTGCCAGTACTCCTAGCGGGAGGTCTGGGGCCAACGTCCTGACTTTC CASTPSGRSGANVLTF
NA TRBJ1-2 few TRBV4-2 TGTGCCAGCAGCCAAGAGTTCCGGGAGGTTAACTATGGCTACACCTTC CASSQEFREVNYGYTF
TRBD2 TRBJ2-5 many TRBV6-6 TGTGCCAGCAGTTACGATTCGGGGGGTCAGTACTTC CASSYDSGGQYF
NA TRBJ2-4 once TRBV15 TGTGCCACCAGCAGAGATCCTGGGGGTGGGAACATTCAGTACTTC CATSRDPGGGNIQYF
NA TRBJ2-4 few TRBV20-1 TGCAGTGCTTTCGGGACCGTGCAAAACATTCAGTACTTC CSAFGTVQNIQYF
TRBD2 TRBJ2-3 NA TRBV5-1 TGCGCCAGCAGCTTTCTTGTGTCCGGCGGGGGTGGCGATACGCAGTATTTT CASSFLVSGGGGDTQYF
TRBD2 TRBJ2-1 NA TRBV6-6 TGTGCCAGCAGTTACCCGGCGGGTAGCGGGGTAGGGCAGTTCTTC CASSYPAGSGVGQFF
NA TRBJ2-6 NA TRBV21-1 TGTGCCAGCAGCTCGTCACGGGACCGACCCTCTGGGGCCAACGTCCTGACTTTC CASSSSRDRPSGANVLTF
NA TRBJ2-5 NA TRBV6-2/TRBV6-3 TGTGCCAGCACCTGGGGCAGTATACAAGAGACCCAGTACTTC CASTWGSIQETQYF
NA TRBJ1-1 NA TRBV7-2 TGTGCCAGCAGCTTAGCGCTGGCAGGGCACACTGAAGCTTTCTTT CASSLALAGHTEAFF
NA TRBJ2-7 once TRBV20-1 TGCAGTGCTAGAAGTCCGACAGAGAGCTCCTACGAGCAGTACTTC CSARSPTESSYEQYF
NA TRBJ2-2 NA TRBV7-2 TGTGCCAGCAGCGAACGATCAGGGGGGGGCGGGGAGCTGTTTTTT CASSERSGGGGELFF
TRBD1 TRBJ2-1 NA TRBV5-6 TGTGCCAGCAGGAATACAGGGGTGAGTGAGCAGTTCTTC CASRNTGVSEQFF
NA TRBJ2-1 NA TRBV5-1 TGCGCCAGCCGAACAGGGAGCGAAAACAATGAGCAGTTCTTC CASRTGSENNEQFF
NA TRBJ2-4 few TRBV27 TGTGCCAGCAGTCTAGCCCCCCCCGCGAATGCCAAAAACATTCAGTACTTC CASSLAPPANAKNIQYF
NA TRBJ2-3 NA TRBV25-1 TGTGCCAGCAGCCCCATCGGACCGACCACAGATACGCAGTATTTT CASSPIGPTTDTQYF
NA TRBJ2-1 many TRBV6-6 TGTGCCAGCAGCTTTGCGGGGGCCTCTAATGAGCAGTTCTTC CASSFAGASNEQFF
NA TRBJ2-7 NA TRBV21-1 TGTGCCAGCAGCAAGCCCCCCGCCGAGCAGTACTTC CASSKPPAEQYF